A selection of T cell receptor beta chains follows, all from one sample in a study of T cell responses to AZD1222 COVID-19 vaccine. Assay: immunoSEQ multiplex PCR; the TCRdb copy retains only in-frame clones and omits some. The repertoire holds 60,000 to 75,000 clones, with 84% as singletons. The sample here was peripheral blood, taken on day 0 of AZD1222 vaccination. Receptor source: an adult in good health. The CDR3 runs from the conserved cysteine through the conserved F or W. The order of the fields is V gene, D gene, J gene, clone size, CDR3 protein, CDR3 DNA. D genes are given only for firm matches. Rows give clone size only sometimes, using once, few, many, or a class for an expanded clone.

V: TRBV18; D: -; J: TRBJ2-7; size: -; CDR3: CASSTGTSYEQYF; DNA: TGTGCCAGCTCGACTGGTACCTCCTACGAGCAGTACTTC
V: TRBV10-3; D: -; J: TRBJ1-1; size: few; CDR3: CAISQAGISGETEAFF; DNA: TGTGCCATCAGTCAGGCGGGGATCTCTGGTGAGACTGAAGCTTTCTTT
V: TRBV7-8; D: -; J: TRBJ1-5; size: -; CDR3: CASSLQPGQPQHF; DNA: TGTGCCAGCAGTCTGCAACCTGGTCAGCCCCAGCATTTT
V: TRBV6-6; D: -; J: TRBJ1-1; size: -; CDR3: CASSYAGGGQTEAFF; DNA: TGTGCCAGCAGTTACGCAGGTGGAGGGCAAACTGAAGCTTTCTTT
V: TRBV7-2; D: -; J: TRBJ2-2; size: -; CDR3: CASSIQGSGELFF; DNA: TGTGCCAGCAGCATTCAGGGGTCCGGGGAGCTGTTTTTT
V: TRBV5-6; D: -; J: TRBJ1-1; size: once; CDR3: CASSLKSGMNTEAFF; DNA: TGTGCCAGCAGCTTAAAGTCCGGGATGAACACTGAAGCTTTCTTT
V: TRBV28; D: TRBD1; J: TRBJ1-1; size: -; CDR3: CASYEGQGNTEAFF; DNA: TGTGCCAGTTATGAGGGACAGGGGAACACTGAAGCTTTCTTT
V: TRBV20-1; D: TRBD1; J: TRBJ2-1; size: -; CDR3: CSARRGPEQFF; DNA: TGCAGTGCTAGAAGGGGGCCTGAGCAGTTCTTC
V: TRBV7-9; D: -; J: TRBJ2-2; size: -; CDR3: CASSLQVTGELFF; DNA: TGTGCCAGCAGCTTACAGGTTACCGGGGAGCTGTTTTTT
V: TRBV5-1; D: TRBD2; J: TRBJ2-1; size: once; CDR3: CASTSLRASGTLYNEQFF; DNA: TGCGCCAGCACCTCTTTACGGGCTAGCGGGACCCTATACAATGAGCAGTTCTTC
V: TRBV27; D: -; J: TRBJ1-2; size: few; CDR3: CASGTGTPYGYTF; DNA: TGTGCCAGCGGAACCGGGACACCTTATGGCTACACCTTC
V: TRBV27; D: TRBD2; J: TRBJ2-1; size: -; CDR3: CASSREALAGVNEQFF; DNA: TGTGCCAGCTCACGTGAGGCCCTAGCGGGAGTCAATGAGCAGTTCTTC
V: TRBV7-2; D: -; J: TRBJ1-2; size: -; CDR3: CASSLMDYGYTF; DNA: TGTGCCAGCAGCTTAATGGACTATGGCTACACCTTC
V: TRBV6-5; D: -; J: TRBJ1-1; size: -; CDR3: CASSYSLRMNTEAFF; DNA: TGTGCCAGCAGTTACTCGTTACGGATGAACACTGAAGCTTTCTTT
V: TRBV2; D: TRBD1; J: TRBJ1-2; size: -; CDR3: CASSGTGTNYGYTF; DNA: TGTGCCAGCAGTGGGACAGGGACTAACTATGGCTACACCTTC
V: TRBV6-2/TRBV6-3; D: -; J: TRBJ1-5; size: -; CDR3: CASSRRTADSNQPQHF; DNA: TGTGCCAGCAGTCGACGGACAGCAGATAGCAATCAGCCCCAGCATTTT
V: TRBV3-1/TRBV3-2; D: -; J: TRBJ2-7; size: -; CDR3: CASSRLDRPGTYEQYF; DNA: TGTGCCAGCAGCCGTCTGGACAGACCGGGAACCTACGAGCAGTACTTC
V: TRBV29-1; D: -; J: TRBJ2-5; size: -; CDR3: CSVEGRPGETQYF; DNA: TGCAGCGTTGAAGGTCGTCCGGGAGAGACCCAGTACTTC
V: TRBV2; D: -; J: TRBJ2-2; size: -; CDR3: CASRIRTGELFF; DNA: TGTGCCAGCAGGATTCGTACCGGGGAGCTGTTTTTT
V: TRBV3-1/TRBV3-2; D: -; J: TRBJ2-2; size: -; CDR3: CASRMAGELFF; DNA: TGTGCCAGCAGAATGGCCGGGGAGCTGTTTTTT
V: TRBV5-6; D: -; J: TRBJ1-5; size: -; CDR3: CASSLGVGGSNQPQHF; DNA: TGTGCCAGCAGCTTGGGAGTGGGTGGCAGCAATCAGCCCCAGCATTTT
V: TRBV27; D: -; J: TRBJ1-2; size: medium-sized; CDR3: CASQEGPNYGYTF; DNA: TGTGCCTCGCAGGAGGGACCCAACTATGGCTACACCTTC
V: TRBV4-1; D: -; J: TRBJ2-6; size: -; CDR3: CASSQPLGSSGANVLTF; DNA: TGCGCCAGCAGCCAACCATTAGGGAGTTCTGGGGCCAACGTCCTGACTTTC
V: TRBV7-2; D: -; J: TRBJ2-5; size: -; CDR3: CASSFRPDARETQYF; DNA: TGTGCCAGCAGCTTCAGACCCGACGCGAGGGAGACCCAGTACTTC
V: TRBV2; D: TRBD2; J: TRBJ2-1; size: -; CDR3: CASRLAGGNEQFF; DNA: TGTGCCAGCAGGCTAGCGGGAGGCAATGAGCAGTTCTTC
V: TRBV4-1; D: -; J: TRBJ1-4; size: -; CDR3: CASSPGGGVREKLFF; DNA: TGCGCCAGCAGCCCTGGAGGGGGGGTTAGGGAAAAACTGTTTTTT
V: TRBV7-9; D: -; J: TRBJ2-3; size: -; CDR3: CASTPPLLRSSGTDTQYF; DNA: TGTGCCAGCACGCCCCCTCTCTTGCGGAGTAGCGGCACAGATACGCAGTATTTT
V: TRBV18; D: TRBD2; J: TRBJ2-5; size: -; CDR3: CASSLGTSGAQETQYF; DNA: TGTGCCAGCTCACTAGGGACTAGCGGAGCCCAAGAGACCCAGTACTTC
V: TRBV12-3/TRBV12-4; D: -; J: TRBJ2-3; size: -; CDR3: CASRWRDTQYF; DNA: TGTGCCAGCCGTTGGCGGGATACGCAGTATTTT
V: TRBV7-6; D: TRBD2; J: TRBJ2-1; size: -; CDR3: CASSLALLAGAGHEQFF; DNA: TGTGCCAGCAGCTTAGCGCTCCTAGCGGGAGCTGGCCATGAGCAGTTCTTC
V: TRBV7-3; D: -; J: TRBJ2-5; size: few; CDR3: CASSLSSSWQETQYF; DNA: TGTGCCAGCAGCTTATCGTCGAGTTGGCAAGAGACCCAGTACTTC
V: TRBV9; D: -; J: TRBJ2-1; size: -; CDR3: CASSVAGGYAYNEQFF; DNA: TGTGCCAGCAGCGTAGCTGGCGGGTATGCTTACAATGAGCAGTTCTTC
V: TRBV7-2; D: TRBD2; J: TRBJ2-3; size: once; CDR3: CASSPEPLAGYTDTQYF; DNA: TGTGCCAGCAGCCCTGAGCCACTAGCGGGGTACACCGATACGCAGTATTTT
V: TRBV24-1; D: TRBD2; J: TRBJ2-5; size: -; CDR3: CATSGGLAGGLQETQYF; DNA: TGTGCCACCAGTGGTGGACTAGCGGGAGGTCTGCAAGAGACCCAGTACTTC
V: TRBV6-5; D: -; J: TRBJ1-6; size: -; CDR3: CASSYSSREDSPLHF; DNA: TGTGCCAGCAGTTACTCGAGCAGGGAGGATTCACCCCTCCACTTT
V: TRBV28; D: TRBD1; J: TRBJ1-6; size: once; CDR3: CASSPGQGHSPLHF; DNA: TGTGCCAGCAGTCCCGGACAGGGTCATTCACCCCTCCACTTT
V: TRBV6-5; D: -; J: TRBJ2-1; size: few; CDR3: CASRPVRGSNNEQFF; DNA: TGTGCCAGCAGACCAGTAAGGGGATCAAACAATGAGCAGTTCTTC
V: TRBV27; D: -; J: TRBJ1-5; size: -; CDR3: CASSLSSGFNQPQHF; DNA: TGTGCCAGCAGTTTATCATCAGGATTCAATCAGCCCCAGCATTTT
V: TRBV6-2/TRBV6-3; D: -; J: TRBJ2-1; size: -; CDR3: CASSYSLLNNEQFF; DNA: TGTGCCAGCAGTTACTCTTTACTCAACAATGAGCAGTTCTTC
V: TRBV6-1; D: TRBD2; J: TRBJ2-1; size: -; CDR3: CASSESRTSGGDEQFF; DNA: TGTGCCAGCAGTGAATCGAGGACTAGCGGGGGGGATGAGCAGTTCTTC
V: TRBV7-2; D: -; J: TRBJ2-1; size: -; CDR3: CASSPQRSSYNEQFF; DNA: TGTGCCAGCAGCCCACAGAGGTCCTCCTACAATGAGCAGTTCTTC